This T cell receptor beta chain was captured by sequencing in a study of OX40 agonist ivuxolimab in advanced cancers. Study in general: Ivuxolimab, an antibody acting as an agonist of OX40 (CD134), was used to treat patients. Participants could have had prior anti-PD-1, anti-PD-L1 or anti-CTLA-4 therapy, and around 43% had some.

On this clone: Antigen specificity is unknown.

Profiled with immunoSEQ multiplex PCR; TCRdb holds only in-frame clones, not every one. The data show approximately 15,000 clones, more than 65% seen once. Study conclusions and caveats: At 0.1 to 3.0 mg/kg, clonal expansion of CD4+ and CD8+ blood T cells had occurred by week 6.

This CDR3 region has 21 residues. Unmatched junction bases numbered 11, after V lost 2 bases and J lost 0 bases. Germline V gene lookup returns CDR1 SNHLY and CDR2 FYNNEI. The specimen comprised CD4+ or CD8+ T cells sorted from blood, sampled in a trial of the OX40 agonist ivuxolimab. The sequence derives from an adult with an advanced solid tumor such as melanoma, head and neck, liver or kidney cancer. The chain employs TRBV2 and TRBJ2-2, with 14 bases identical to TRBD2. The chain's CDR3 is CASSERRVGTSGSPNTGELFF. The CDR3 nucleotides are TGTGCCAGCAGTGAAAGGAGGGTCGGGACTAGCGGGAGTCCGAACACCGGGGAGCTGTTTTTT.